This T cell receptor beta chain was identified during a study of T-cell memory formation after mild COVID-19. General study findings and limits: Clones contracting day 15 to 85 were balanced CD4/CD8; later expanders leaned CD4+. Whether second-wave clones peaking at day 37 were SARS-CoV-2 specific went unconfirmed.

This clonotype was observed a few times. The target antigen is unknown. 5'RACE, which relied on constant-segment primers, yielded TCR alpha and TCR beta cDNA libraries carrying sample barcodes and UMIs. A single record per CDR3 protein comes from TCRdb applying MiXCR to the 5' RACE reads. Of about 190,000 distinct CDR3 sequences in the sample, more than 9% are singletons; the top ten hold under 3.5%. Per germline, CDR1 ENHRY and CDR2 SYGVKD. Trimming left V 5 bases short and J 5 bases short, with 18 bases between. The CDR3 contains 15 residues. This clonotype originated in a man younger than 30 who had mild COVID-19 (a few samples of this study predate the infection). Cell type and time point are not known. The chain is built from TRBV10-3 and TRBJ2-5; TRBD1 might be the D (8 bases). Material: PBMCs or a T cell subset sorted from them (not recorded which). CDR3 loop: CAISPTGGAGETQYF. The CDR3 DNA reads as TGTGCCATCAGTCCTACAGGGGGGGCCGGTGAGACCCAGTACTTC.